Sequencing of this TCR beta chain was carried out in a study of CXCR3-negative and CXCR3-positive naive CD8 T cells. CDR1 and CDR2 (germline): SQVTM, ANQGSEA. CDR3 length equals 14 residues. Remarks on this clonotype: The target antigen is unknown.

Study-wide points: Researchers report that CXCR3-positive naive cells carry more hydrophobic TRB CDR3s than CXCR3-negative naive cells.

Researchers prepared the TRB cDNA libraries using 5' RACE with UMI labels. Using the 5' RACE reads, TCRdb records one entry per CDR3 protein without DNA. This sample contains tens of thousands of distinct CDR3 sequences. The rearrangement uses TRBV29-1 and TRBJ2-7; TCRdb reports TRBD1, a call that lacks DNA to check it against. Sequences were obtained from naive CXCR3+ CD8+ T cells from blood. Described subset: CD45RO-CCR7+CD27+CD95- naive CD8+ T cells expressing CXCR3 (TNR3+). The TCR originated in a human donor in good health. Some clones in this sample may be carry-over from other donors' samples. CDR3 loop: CSVMWAGTPYEQYF.